These 7 T cell receptor beta chains originate from one sample sequenced in a study of sequential checkpoint blockade in melanoma. The table came from immunoSEQ multiplex PCR; TCRdb's copy has only in-frame clones and leaves some out. Among fewer than 15,000 clones listed, around 75% were seen once. Treatment denoted: randomized to nivolumab then ipilimumab (arm A) or the reverse (arm B). Sequenced here: CD8+ T cells sorted from blood (inferred from file names), sampled from a patient given nivolumab and ipilimumab in sequence. These receptors all stem from a human donor with melanoma.

The chain is built from TRBV9 and TRBJ1-2, with 12 bases matching TRBD1. After removal of 3 bases from V and 0 bases from J, the junction contained 9 bases not matched to a gene. The CDR3 has 18 residues. Germline loops: CDR1 SGDLS, CDR2 YYNGEE. CDR3 nucleotides: TGTGCCAGCAGCGCCCGACCGGGACAGGGGGCTTCTAACTATGGCTACACCTTC. Its protein is CASSARPGQGASNYGYTF.

The chain carries TRBV6-1 and TRBJ1-1; TRBD1 matches at 7 bases. J gave up 1 base and V 2 bases, and 1 base lay outside the gene matches. The germline gives CDR1 MNHNS, CDR2 SASEGT. CDR3 length: 14 amino acids. CDR3 sequence: CASSETGENTEAFF. The CDR3 coding sequence is TGTGCCAGCAGTGAAACAGGGGAGAACACTGAAGCTTTCTTT.

The V call is TRBV7-9, the J call TRBJ2-6; D is perhaps TRBD1 (6 bases). This CDR3 is built from 16 residues. CDR1 and CDR2 from the germline V gene are SEHNR and FQNEAQ (reference sequence). V was clipped by 5 bases and J by 0 bases, with 11 bases between them. The CDR3 coding sequence is TGTGCCAGCAGCCAAGGACAGTACTCTGGGGCCAACGTCCTGACTTTC. Translating gives CASSQGQYSGANVLTF. Full variable domain (outside the CDR3, taken from reference TRBV7-9 and TRBJ2-6): DTGVSQNPRHKITKRGQNVTFRCDPISEHNRLYWYRQTLGQGPEFLTYFQNEAQLEKSRLLSDRFSAERPKGSFSTLEIQRTEQGDSAMYLCASSQGQYSGANVLTFGAGSRLTVL.

The rearrangement links TRBV6-4 to TRBJ2-7; 11 nucleotides align to TRBD1. The germline gives CDR1 MRHNA, CDR2 SNTAGT. The CDR3 is made up of 15 amino acids. J was trimmed by 0 bases and V by 3 bases; bases with no gene match: 1. DNA for the CDR3: TGTGCCAGCAGTGAAGGGACAGGGGGCTCCTACGAGCAGTACTTC. This gives the protein CASSEGTGGSYEQYF.

This chain connects TRBV6-5 to TRBJ2-1; 8 bases match TRBD2. The junction had 8 bases not matched to a gene; V was cut back by 5 bases and J by 8 bases. The CDR3 runs 14 residues. Germline V gives CDR1 MNHEY, CDR2 SVGAGI. The CDR3 loop is CASSQRLASDEQFF. CDR3 nucleotide sequence: TGTGCCAGCAGTCAACGACTAGCGTCGGATGAGCAGTTCTTC.

This chain links TRBV6-5 with TRBJ2-7; tentative D call: TRBD2 (5 bases). V lost 5 bases and J lost 1, with 9 bases in between. The length of the CDR3 is 13 residues. In germline, CDR1 is MNHEY, CDR2 SVGAGI. CDR3 protein: CASSPEDSYEQYF. The CDR3 DNA is TGTGCCAGCAGTCCGGAGGATTCCTACGAGCAGTACTTC.

The CDR3 loop reads CASSQDHPGGGYTF. As DNA, the CDR3 is TGTGCCAGCAGCCAAGATCACCCGGGGGGTGGCTACACCTTC. This chain links TRBV14 with TRBJ1-2; perhaps TRBD1 as D (5 bases). Germline CDR1 is SGHDN and CDR2 is FVKESK. The V and J ends lost 0 bases and 7 bases respectively, with 12 bases between them. The CDR3 is 14 residues long.